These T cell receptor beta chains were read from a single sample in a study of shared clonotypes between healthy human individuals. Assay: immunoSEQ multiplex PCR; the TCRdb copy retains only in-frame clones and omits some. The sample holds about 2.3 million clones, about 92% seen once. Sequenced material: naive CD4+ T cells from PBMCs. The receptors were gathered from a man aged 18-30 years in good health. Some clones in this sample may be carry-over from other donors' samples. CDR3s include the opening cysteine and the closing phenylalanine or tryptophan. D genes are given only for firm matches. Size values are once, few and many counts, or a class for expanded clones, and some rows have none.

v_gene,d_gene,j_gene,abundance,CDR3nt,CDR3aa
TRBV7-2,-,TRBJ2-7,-,TGTGCCAGCAGCTTAGGCGTTCAGCTCCCCTACGAGCAGTACTTC,CASSLGVQLPYEQYF
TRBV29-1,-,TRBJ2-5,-,TGCAGCGTTGAATTGGGGGGCCGAGAGACCCAGTACTTC,CSVELGGRETQYF
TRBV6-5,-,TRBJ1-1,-,TGTGCCAGCAGTTACTCAGGGACATTTAGAACTGAAGCTTTCTTT,CASSYSGTFRTEAFF
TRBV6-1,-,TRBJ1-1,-,TGTGCCAGCAGTGAGGGGGAGGTCACTGAAGCTTTCTTT,CASSEGEVTEAFF
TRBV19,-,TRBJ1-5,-,TGTGCCAGTAGTCTAAATCCAGACCCCTATCAGCCCCAGCATTTT,CASSLNPDPYQPQHF
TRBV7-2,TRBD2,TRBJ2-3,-,TGTGCCAGCAGCTTACGGCTAGCGGGAGGTAGCACAGATACGCAGTATTTT,CASSLRLAGGSTDTQYF
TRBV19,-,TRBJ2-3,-,TGTGCCAGTAGTATGAGGATGCAGATGTATTTT,CASSMRMQMYF
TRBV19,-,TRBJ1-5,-,TGTGCCAGTAGGAAGGCACCTGGGGCCAATCAGCCCCAGCATTTT,CASRKAPGANQPQHF
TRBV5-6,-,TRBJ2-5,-,TGTGCCAGCAGCTTGAGGGGGGCCGAGACCCAGTACTTC,CASSLRGAETQYF
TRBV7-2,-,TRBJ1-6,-,TGTGCCAGCAACCGACTAAATTCACCCCTCCACTTT,CASNRLNSPLHF
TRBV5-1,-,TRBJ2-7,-,TGCGCCAGCAGCTTGGCCGCGCAGCAGGGCTCCGAGCAGTACTTC,CASSLAAQQGSEQYF
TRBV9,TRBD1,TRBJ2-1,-,TGTGCCAGCAGCTCCGGGACAGGGCGGAATGAGCAGTTCTTC,CASSSGTGRNEQFF
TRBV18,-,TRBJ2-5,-,TGTGCCAGCTCACCCGGAGGGGTGACCCAGTACTTC,CASSPGGVTQYF
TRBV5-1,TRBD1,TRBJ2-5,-,TGCGCCAGCAGCAAACAGGGGGCCCAAGAGACCCAGTACTTC,CASSKQGAQETQYF
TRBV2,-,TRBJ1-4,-,TGTGCCAGCAGTGACACTGACAGAGCTAATGAAAAACTGTTTTTT,CASSDTDRANEKLFF
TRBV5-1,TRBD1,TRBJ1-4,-,TGCGCCAGCAGCGCGGGACAGACTAATGAAAAACTGTTTTTT,CASSAGQTNEKLFF
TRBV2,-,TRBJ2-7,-,TGTGCCAGCAATTTCCGGACAGATGGGAACGAGCAGTACTTC,CASNFRTDGNEQYF
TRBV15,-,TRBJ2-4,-,TGTGCCACCAGCAGAGATTGGGAATCATTAGCCAAAAACATTCAGTACTTC,CATSRDWESLAKNIQYF
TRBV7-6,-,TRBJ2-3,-,TGTGCCAGCAGCTTTAACACAGATACGCAGTATTTT,CASSFNTDTQYF
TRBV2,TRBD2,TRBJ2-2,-,TGTGCCAGCAGACCCCCTAGCGGGAGGAACACCGGGGAGCTGTTTTTT,CASRPPSGRNTGELFF
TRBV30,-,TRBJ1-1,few,TGTGCCGCCGCGCGTCTGAACACTGAAGCTTTCTTT,CAAARLNTEAFF
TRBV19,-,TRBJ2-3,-,TGTGCCAGTAGTACCGGGAACGCGGCAACAGATACGCAGTATTTT,CASSTGNAATDTQYF
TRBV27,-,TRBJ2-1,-,TGTGCCAGCAGTCTTTTGTCCATGGGACTGTACAATGAGCAGTTCTTC,CASSLLSMGLYNEQFF
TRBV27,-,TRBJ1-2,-,TGTGCCAGCAGTTCACAGGAGACCTATGGCTACACCTTC,CASSSQETYGYTF
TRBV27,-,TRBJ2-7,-,TGTGCCAGCAGTTCAAATTACGAGCAGTACTTC,CASSSNYEQYF
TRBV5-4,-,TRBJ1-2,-,TGTGCCAGCAGCTTGGGTCCAGGCGCTGGCTACACCTTC,CASSLGPGAGYTF
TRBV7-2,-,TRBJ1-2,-,TGTGCCAGCAGCTTAGCGGGGGGATCTGGCTACACCTTC,CASSLAGGSGYTF
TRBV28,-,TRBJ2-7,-,TGTGCCAGCAGTTTATCGGGGTACGAGCAGTACTTC,CASSLSGYEQYF
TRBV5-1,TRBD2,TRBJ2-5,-,TGCGCCAGCAGCTTCCGACTAGCGGGGGGCCAAGAGACCCAGTACTTC,CASSFRLAGGQETQYF
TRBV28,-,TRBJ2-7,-,TGTGCCAGCAGTCCAACTTCCCTCGGACAGCGTAGGGACGAGCAGTACTTC,CASSPTSLGQRRDEQYF
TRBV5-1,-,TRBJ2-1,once,TGCGCCAGCAGCTCCTCGCGAGACTACAACAATGAGCAGTTCTTC,CASSSSRDYNNEQFF
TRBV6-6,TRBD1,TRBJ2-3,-,TGTGCCGTTGGGACAGGGACAGATACGCAGTATTTT,CAVGTGTDTQYF
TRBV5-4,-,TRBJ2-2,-,TGTGCCAGCAGCTTGGGTACGACGAACACCGGGGAGCTGTTTTTT,CASSLGTTNTGELFF
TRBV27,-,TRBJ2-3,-,TGTGCCAGCAGTTTACGCATTCCTAGCGGCACAGATACGCAGTATTTT,CASSLRIPSGTDTQYF
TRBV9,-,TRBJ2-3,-,TGTGCCAGCAGCGCGAGGTTAACAGATACGCAGTATTTT,CASSARLTDTQYF
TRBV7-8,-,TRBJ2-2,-,TGTGCCAGCAGGTCCCTTCTGCCAGGGCCCACCGGGGAGCTGTTTTTT,CASRSLLPGPTGELFF
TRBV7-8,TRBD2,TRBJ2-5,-,TGTGCCAGCAGCTTCTCTCCGGGACTAGCGGGAATGGAGACCCAGTACTTC,CASSFSPGLAGMETQYF
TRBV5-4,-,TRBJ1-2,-,TGTGCCAGCAGCCCCGGACGAGCCTATGGCTACACCTTC,CASSPGRAYGYTF
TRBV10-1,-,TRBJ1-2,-,TGCGCCAGCAAGGGCAGGCTTAACTATGGCTACACCTTC,CASKGRLNYGYTF
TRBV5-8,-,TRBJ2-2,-,TGTGCCAGCAGCTTGTCCCTATATATGGGTTCGGACACCGGGGAGCTGTTTTTT,CASSLSLYMGSDTGELFF
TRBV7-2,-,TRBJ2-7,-,TGTGCCAGCAGGTCCGGGTTGGAGCCATACGAGCAGTACTTC,CASRSGLEPYEQYF
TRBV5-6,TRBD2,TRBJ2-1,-,TGTGCCAGCAGCTTGGCCTTGGGACTAGGGGGATACAATGAGCAGTTCTTC,CASSLALGLGGYNEQFF
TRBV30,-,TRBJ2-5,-,TGTGCCTGGAGTGGGGGGCTTCAAGAGACCCAGTACTTC,CAWSGGLQETQYF
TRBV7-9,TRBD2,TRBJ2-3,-,TGTGCCAGCAGCTTAGGACTAGCGGGCCCGACCGGCACAGATACGCAGTATTTT,CASSLGLAGPTGTDTQYF
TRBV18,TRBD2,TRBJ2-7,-,TGTGCCAGCTCACCACAACAAGGCGAGGCGGGAGGCGAGCAGTACTTC,CASSPQQGEAGGEQYF
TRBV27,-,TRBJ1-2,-,TGTGCCACCCACGGCGGGGGACCTAACTATGGCTACACCTTC,CATHGGGPNYGYTF
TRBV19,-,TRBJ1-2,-,-,CASSILATPNYGYTF
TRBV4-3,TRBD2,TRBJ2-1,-,TGCGCCAGCAGCCAAGATTTATCGGGAGGGCCAGGGCAGTTCTTC,CASSQDLSGGPGQFF